This T cell receptor (beta chain) was identified in a study of T cell changes during pregnancy in multiple sclerosis. Clones were read by immunoSEQ multiplex PCR, and TCRdb kept only the in-frame ones, dropping some. The data hold fewer than 85,000 clones, with approximately 90% observed a single time. The V and J ends lost 2 bases and 8 bases respectively, with 8 bases between them. CDR1 and CDR2 from the germline V gene are SGHDT and YYEEEE. The CDR3 extends over 12 amino acids. This sequence joins TRBV5-6 and TRBJ1-3; D call uncertain. The specimen comprised peripheral blood, sampled before pregnancy. The receptor was derived from a female donor with multiple sclerosis, enrolled in a pregnancy study. The CDR3 protein is CASSLPEDTIYF. The CDR3 DNA follows: TGTGCCAGCAGCTTACCAGAAGACACCATATATTTT.